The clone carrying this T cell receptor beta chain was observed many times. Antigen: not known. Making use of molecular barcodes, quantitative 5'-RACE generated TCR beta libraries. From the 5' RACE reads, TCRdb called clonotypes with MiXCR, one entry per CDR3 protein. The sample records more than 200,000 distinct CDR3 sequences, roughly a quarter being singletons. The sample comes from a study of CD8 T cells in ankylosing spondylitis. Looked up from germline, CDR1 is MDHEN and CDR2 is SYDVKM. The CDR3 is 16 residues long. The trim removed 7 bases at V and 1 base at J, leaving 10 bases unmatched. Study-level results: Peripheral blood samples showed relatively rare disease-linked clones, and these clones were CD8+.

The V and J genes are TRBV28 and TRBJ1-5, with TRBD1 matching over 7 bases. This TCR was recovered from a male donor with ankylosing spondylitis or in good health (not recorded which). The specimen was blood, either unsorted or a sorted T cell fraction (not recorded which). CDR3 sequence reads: CASNLPGQQSNQPQHF. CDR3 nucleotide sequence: TGTGCCAGCAACCTCCCGGGACAGCAAAGCAATCAGCCCCAGCATTTT.